Below, 12 T cell receptor beta chains from the same sample are listed, as sequenced in a study of monozygotic twins with inflammatory bowel disease. One entry per CDR3 protein, without DNA, is what TCRdb gives after re-calling the 5' RACE reads. The sample has approximately 120,000 distinct CDR3 sequences. The material sequenced was blood. These receptors all come from a human donor with ulcerative colitis or Crohn's disease, or a healthy co-twin of an affected twin (not recorded which).

V and J are TRBV3-1 and TRBJ2-5; the D call from TCRdb, TRBD1, cannot be confirmed without DNA. This CDR3 is 14 amino acids long. Looked up from germline, CDR1 is LGHDT and CDR2 is YNNKEL (reference sequence). The CDR3 reads CASSQSGVQETQYF.

The J gene is TRBJ2-1, the V gene TRBV7-6; TCRdb's assignment of TRBD2 cannot be checked, as there is no DNA. The CDR3 is 17 residues long. CDR1 and CDR2 (germline): SGHVS, FNYEAQ. CDR3 sequence reads: CASSYREAGGFGDEQFF.

The rearrangement uses TRBV5-1 and TRBJ1-1; TCRdb reports TRBD1, a call that lacks DNA to check it against. CDR1 SGHRS and CDR2 YFSETQ come from the germline V gene. The CDR3 totals 14 residues. The CDR3 region is CASSLAGGYTEAFF.

The chain has TRBV19 and TRBJ1-1; the TRBD1 assignment by TCRdb is unverifiable without DNA. This CDR3 is 15 amino acids long. Germline CDR1 reads LNHDA; CDR2 reads SQIVND (reference sequence). CDR3: CASSPPGGRDTEAFF.

The rearrangement links TRBV12-3 or TRBV12-4 to TRBJ2-7; TCRdb's D call, TRBD1, is unchecked because there is no DNA. The CDR3 loop spans 18 amino acids. CDR3 region: CASSLVRESGTGGYEQYF.

The CDR3 here is CASSLSTGRFSGNTIYF. The rearrangement uses TRBV7-6 and TRBJ1-3; the TRBD1 assignment by TCRdb is unverifiable without DNA. This CDR3 comprises 17 residues. The germline gives CDR1 SGHVS, CDR2 FNYEAQ.

The chain recombines TRBV12-3 or TRBV12-4 with TRBJ2-7; TCRdb outputs TRBD1, but without DNA this stays unchecked. The CDR3 length is 14 residues. The CDR3 here is CASSLRRSSYEQYF.

The CDR3 loop reads CASSGTTLQPQHF. The chain couples TRBV5-1 to TRBJ1-5. Germline V gene sequence: CDR1 SGHRS, CDR2 YFSETQ. This CDR3 is built from 13 residues.

The chain uses TRBV18 and TRBJ1-1. In germline, CDR1 is KGHSH, CDR2 LQKENI. This CDR3 spans 15 amino acids. The CDR3 here is CASSPNGGAGTEAFF.

This sequence joins TRBV5-1 and TRBJ1-2; TCRdb returns TRBD1, unconfirmable since there is no DNA. Germline CDR1 is SGHRS and CDR2 is YFSETQ. CDR3 size: 16 residues. The CDR3 is CASSLAATGGKNGYTF. Using reference TRBV5-1 and TRBJ1-2 for the parts outside the CDR3, the full variable domain is KAGVTQTPRYLIKTRGQQVTLSCSPISGHRSVSWYQQTPGQGLQFLFEYFSETQRNKGNFPGRFSGRQFSNSRSEMNVSTLELGDSALYLCASSLAATGGKNGYTFGSGTRLTVV.

The chain uses TRBV7-2 and TRBJ2-3; TCRdb's D call of TRBD1 is untestable without DNA. Per the germline V gene, CDR1 is SGHTA and CDR2 is FQGNSA. This CDR3 contains 14 residues. CDR3 in amino acids: CASSFTGEIRTQYF. Drawing the rest from reference TRBV7-2 and TRBJ2-3, the complete variable domain is GAGVSQSPSNKVTEKGKDVELRCDPISGHTALYWYRQSLGQGLEFLIYFQGNSAPDKSGLPSDRFSAERTGGSVSTLTIQRTQQEDSAVYLCASSFTGEIRTQYFGPGTRLTVL.

Considering frequency, this clonotype is medium-sized (0.01 to 0.1%). The V call is TRBV7-9, the J call TRBJ2-3; TCRdb reports TRBD2, a call that lacks DNA to check it against. Germline V gene sequence: CDR1 SEHNR, CDR2 FQNEAQ (reference sequence). This CDR3 region has 14 residues. This CDR3 reads CASSLGGGADTQYF.